What follows describes a single T cell receptor beta chain. No antigen is known for it. The data belong to a study of Ad26.COV2.S vaccination and SARS-CoV-2 variants. Study-wide results and caveats: It is possible that the TCR breadth and depth analyses underestimated the total T cell responses.

The J segment lost 7 bases and the V segment lost 6 bases, leaving 13 bases of the junction unmatched. CDR1 and CDR2 (germline): LNHDA, SQIVND (reference sequence). The CDR3 is made up of 16 amino acids. Clones were sequenced by immunoSEQ multiplex PCR, and TCRdb holds only the in-frame ones, with some missing. This table has just over 350,000 clones, about 92% appearing once. The TCR was taken from a human donor who had recovered from COVID-19. V usage is TRBV19 and J usage is TRBJ2-1, with 9 positions matching TRBD1. The sequencing used peripheral blood, collected after recovery from COVID-19. For the CDR3, the DNA is TGTGCCAGTAGACCAACGGGACAGGGCTCGTTTAATGAGCAGTTCTTC. Its translation is CASRPTGQGSFNEQFF.